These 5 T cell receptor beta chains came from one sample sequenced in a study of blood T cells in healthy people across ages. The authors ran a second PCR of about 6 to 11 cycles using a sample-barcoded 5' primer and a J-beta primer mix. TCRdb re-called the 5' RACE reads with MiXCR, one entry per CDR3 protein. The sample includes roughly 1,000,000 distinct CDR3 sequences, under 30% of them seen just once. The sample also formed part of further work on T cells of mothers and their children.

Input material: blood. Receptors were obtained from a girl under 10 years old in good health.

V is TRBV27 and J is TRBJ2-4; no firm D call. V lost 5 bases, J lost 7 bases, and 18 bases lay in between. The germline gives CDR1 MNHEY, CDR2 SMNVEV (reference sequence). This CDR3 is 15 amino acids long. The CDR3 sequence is CASSTNWVYPNIQYF. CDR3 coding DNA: TGTGCCAGCAGTACAAACTGGGTTTATCCGAACATTCAGTACTTC.

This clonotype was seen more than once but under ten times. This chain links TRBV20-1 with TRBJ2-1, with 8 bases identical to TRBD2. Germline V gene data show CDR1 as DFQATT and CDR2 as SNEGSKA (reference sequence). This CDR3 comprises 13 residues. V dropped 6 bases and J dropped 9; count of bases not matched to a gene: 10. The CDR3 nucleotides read TGCAGTGCCCTAGTAGGGACTAGTAGTGAGCAGTTCTTC. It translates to CSALVGTSSEQFF.

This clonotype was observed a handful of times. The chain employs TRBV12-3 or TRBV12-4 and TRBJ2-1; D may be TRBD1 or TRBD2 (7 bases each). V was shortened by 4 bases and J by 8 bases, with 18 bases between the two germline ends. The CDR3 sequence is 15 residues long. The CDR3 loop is CASSSGGAPLDEQFF. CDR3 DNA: TGTGCCAGCAGTTCAGGGGGGGCCCCCCTGGATGAGCAGTTCTTC.

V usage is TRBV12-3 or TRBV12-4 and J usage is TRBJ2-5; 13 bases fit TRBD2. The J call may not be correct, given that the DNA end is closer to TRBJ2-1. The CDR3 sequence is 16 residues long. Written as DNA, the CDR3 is TGTGCCAGCAGTCCTCGGACTAGCGGGAGCATCCATGAGCAGTTCTTC. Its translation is CASSPRTSGSIHEQFF.

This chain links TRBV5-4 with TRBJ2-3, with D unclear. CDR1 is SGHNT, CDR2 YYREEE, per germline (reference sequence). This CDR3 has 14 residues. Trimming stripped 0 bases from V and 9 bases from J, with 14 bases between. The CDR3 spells CASSLDSPSLTQYF. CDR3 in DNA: TGTGCCAGCAGCTTGGATTCCCCCAGCCTCACGCAGTATTTT.